Listed below are T cell receptor beta chains from one sample, sequenced in a study of CD4 T cells in relation to SARS-CoV-2 and coronaviruses. These receptors lack a known antigen. Produced via immunoSEQ multiplex PCR; TCRdb's table is partial and in-frame only. The table includes around 45,000 clones, almost 85% detected once. The sequencing sample was made of naive CD4+ T cells from PBMCs, cultured in vitro. Source of these receptors: an adult with COVID-19. CDR3s include the opening cysteine and the closing phenylalanine or tryptophan. Fields, in order: V gene, J gene, D gene, clone size, CDR3 DNA, CDR3 protein. The D gene is left open where the match is weak. Not every row has a clone size; where given, it reads once, few, many or a size class.

v_gene: TRBV6-5
j_gene: TRBJ1-4
d_gene: TRBD1
abundance: NA
CDR3nt: TGTGCCAGCAGCCGAGGGACAGCTAATGAAAAACTGTTTTTT
CDR3aa: CASSRGTANEKLFF

v_gene: TRBV5-5
j_gene: TRBJ1-1
d_gene: NA
abundance: NA
CDR3nt: TGTGCCAGCAGCCCGGAGGTGAGCACTGAAGCTTTCTTT
CDR3aa: CASSPEVSTEAFF

v_gene: TRBV5-8
j_gene: TRBJ2-7
d_gene: NA
abundance: few
CDR3nt: TGTGCCAGCAGCTTGGCGCCAGCCGTCATCGAGCAGTACTTC
CDR3aa: CASSLAPAVIEQYF

v_gene: TRBV27
j_gene: TRBJ2-2
d_gene: TRBD2
abundance: few
CDR3nt: TGTGCCAGCAGGCATTTAGCGGGAGGGCCAGGTGGGGAGCTGTTTTTT
CDR3aa: CASRHLAGGPGGELFF

v_gene: TRBV3-1/TRBV3-2
j_gene: TRBJ1-1
d_gene: NA
abundance: NA
CDR3nt: TGTGCCAGCAGCCAAGATGGAGATGAAGCTTTCTTT
CDR3aa: CASSQDGDEAFF

v_gene: TRBV7-8
j_gene: TRBJ2-7
d_gene: NA
abundance: once
CDR3nt: TGTGCCAGCAGCGTAAGACTAGCCTACGAGCAGTACTTC
CDR3aa: CASSVRLAYEQYF

v_gene: TRBV28
j_gene: TRBJ2-1
d_gene: NA
abundance: NA
CDR3nt: TGTGCCAGCAGTTCCCCGGTTGGGCAGGGGGGTTACAATGAGCAGTTCTTC
CDR3aa: CASSSPVGQGGYNEQFF

v_gene: TRBV29-1
j_gene: TRBJ2-1
d_gene: TRBD2
abundance: NA
CDR3nt: TGCAGCGTCGGGGATTCGACCGGACTAGCGGGTAAGAATGAGCAGTTCTTC
CDR3aa: CSVGDSTGLAGKNEQFF

v_gene: TRBV6-5
j_gene: TRBJ2-5
d_gene: TRBD2
abundance: NA
CDR3nt: TGTGCCAGCAGTTCGACTAGCGGGAGAGTAGAGACCCAGTACTTC
CDR3aa: CASSSTSGRVETQYF

v_gene: TRBV21-1
j_gene: TRBJ2-1
d_gene: NA
abundance: NA
CDR3nt: TGTGCCAGCAGCGATACACCGACTAGGAGGGATAGGGGTGAGCAGTTCTTC
CDR3aa: CASSDTPTRRDRGEQFF

v_gene: TRBV28
j_gene: TRBJ1-3
d_gene: NA
abundance: NA
CDR3nt: TGTGCCAGCAGTTTTCCCCGTGGGACTCATTTT
CDR3aa: CASSFPRGTHF

v_gene: TRBV4-2
j_gene: TRBJ1-1
d_gene: NA
abundance: NA
CDR3nt: TGTGCCAGCAACCCCTCGGGGACCCTCAACACTGAAGCTTTCTTT
CDR3aa: CASNPSGTLNTEAFF

v_gene: TRBV2
j_gene: TRBJ2-5
d_gene: NA
abundance: NA
CDR3nt: TGTGCCAGCAGTGACCTAGGGGGGACCCAGTACTTC
CDR3aa: CASSDLGGTQYF

v_gene: TRBV7-3
j_gene: TRBJ2-2
d_gene: TRBD2
abundance: few
CDR3nt: TGTGCCAGCAAATCGGGAGGGTCCGCGAACACCGGGGAGCTGTTTTTT
CDR3aa: CASKSGGSANTGELFF

v_gene: TRBV4-1
j_gene: TRBJ1-5
d_gene: NA
abundance: NA
CDR3nt: TGCGCCAGCAGCCAAGCCGCGGGGAGGACAGTCAATCAGCCCCAGCATTTT
CDR3aa: CASSQAAGRTVNQPQHF